This T cell receptor beta chain came from a study of T cell repertoires in cytomegalovirus infection. Study-wide results and caveats: Ex vivo responses were dominated by HLA-C-restricted CMV-specific TCR beta clonotypes.

V lost 4 bases to trimming and J lost 5 bases; unmatched junction nucleotides: 14. This CDR3 comprises 18 residues. Per germline, CDR1 SGHDT and CDR2 YYEEEE. MiXCR, run by TCRdb on the reads, gives a single entry per CDR3 protein. Among some 800,000 distinct CDR3 sequences, about 33% were seen once, and the ten largest hold 12%. As concerns this clonotype: What it binds is unknown.

The sequenced sample was cultured CD8+ T cells from PBMCs, obtained from culture after CMV antigen stimulation. The clonotype was recovered from a human donor in good health (CMV status not recorded). Some clones in this sample may be carry-over from other donors' samples. The genes are TRBV5-6 and TRBJ2-5; 13 bases align to TRBD2. Here the CDR3 reads CASSPGLAGDGLWETQYF. DNA of the CDR3: TGTGCCAGCAGCCCCGGACTAGCGGGGGACGGTTTGTGGGAGACCCAGTACTTC.